This TCR beta chain comes out of a study of cytomegalovirus exposure and HLA in healthy donors (dated by TCRdb to 2015 to 2018). Study-wide context: An earlier analysis of several hundred of the donors reported over 250 Gb of sequence data and 100 million to 120 million unique TCR beta sequences obtained from about 179 million T cells. Because of strong linkage in the cohort, roughly five DR-DQ haplotypes were treated as single units for association and clustering. An earlier analysis of a few hundred of the donors applied high-throughput TCR beta sequencing to assess whether each TCR beta V gene segment acted as functional or pseudogenic. HLA typing included class I and class II loci at four-digit resolution. The genetic ancestry cluster associated with self-reported Caucasian donors included about four fifths of the approximately 430 genotyped donors. The study profiled the T cell repertoires of 666 subjects by immunosequencing and related them to cytomegalovirus serostatus. In addition to the first cohort of approximately 650 subjects, a separate validation cohort of 120 different subjects was used. High-throughput TCR immunosequencing, statistical association of individual TCRs with disease status, and machine learning were combined to predict cytomegalovirus infection status. All discovery cohort repertoires had been generated using a single sequencing platform. Approximately 330 gigabases of sequencing data and around 80 million unique TCR sequences made up an early release that covered several hundred HLA-typed donors. Donor age, sex, ethnicity and CMV serostatus were collected together with the repertoire data. A later genetic analysis used genome-wide SNP genotypes for about three fifths of the roughly 700 donors, treating that subset as a discovery cohort. The study aimed to test whether cataloging public T cell receptors could reveal signatures of past pathogen exposure. Among over 350 genotyped donors of the cohort, an average of roughly 240,000 unique TCR beta nucleotide sequences were sequenced per donor, about a sixth of them non-productive. Rather than using new phenotypic data, the later analysis identified candidate immune exposures from TCR beta sequences and from how often those sequences occurred across donors. A later analysis re-examined previously published TCR beta repertoires from more than 550 donors and added high-resolution HLA genotyping to investigate patterns of TCR occurrence. Typing coverage differed by locus: A, B, C, DRB1 and DQB1 were typed in roughly 620-640 donors, DQA1 in approximately 520, DPA1 in around 610, and DPB1 in roughly 470. Overall study results and their limits: The cohort was sequenced for TCR beta chains only, and without alpha or paired-chain data the features that could be detected were limited. Assigning TCR associations to individual alleles was difficult when HLA alleles, especially DR and DQ, strongly co-occurred. Several of the top co-occurrence clusters appeared to be linked to parvovirus B19, influenza, CMV and Epstein-Barr virus, according to a later analysis. Most TCR sequences were observed very rarely across donors, whereas some public TCRs were present in many individuals. Over 15 rarely observed V segments, including chromosome 9 orphons, were excluded from the earlier analysis of some 590 of the donors because counts were too low. In a later analysis, HLA-associated TCR beta chains were found to be more clonally expanded and to have lower generation probabilities than equally common non-associated chains. Linkage disequilibrium might explain the correlated functional status among segregating V segments, but an unknown experimental factor could not be excluded. The classifier was reported to diagnose cytomegalovirus status with high specificity and sensitivity in both the original and validation cohorts. A cluster of highly shared sequence variants was judged likely to represent a technical artifact of the sequencing pipeline. A further reported finding was that TCR beta sequences accurately predicted the HLA-A and HLA-B alleles for most subjects in the first cohort. A later genetic analysis reported fewer N-insertions in productive TCRs among donors in an Asian-associated ancestry cluster than the roughly 650-donor mean. A later analysis associated about 17,000 TCR beta sequences with specific HLA alleles at a false discovery rate of 0.05. Roughly uniform sequencing depth across donors was assumed in presence/absence analyses, although this assumption may not hold. In vitro tests confirmed that a few of the cytomegalovirus-associated TCR beta chains recognize cytomegalovirus antigens. In a later genetic analysis, a missense DCLRE1C variant was associated with V-gene and J-gene trimming of TCR beta chains, and the association was replicated in an independent cohort. In a later analysis, most CMV-associated TCR beta chains were found to appear HLA-restricted, with HLA associations seemingly driven largely by CMV exposure. A later analysis found that TCR association rates varied across HLA loci, with DRB1 alleles showing the most associated TCRs and HLA-C alleles the fewest. The authors suggested that the approach could potentially be extended to other disease states and immunological phenotypes. In an earlier analysis of around 600 of the donors, most TCR beta V segments appeared in productive rearrangements about 87% or about 30% of the time, broadly matching IMGT annotations. Because some donors lacked HLA typing at each locus, the association tests relied only on the typed subset. For the cohort, immune exposure information was limited to CMV serostatus. The study gave a list of about 170 TCR beta chains associated with cytomegalovirus. The 87-base-pair reads could not distinguish some IMGT-functional V segments, including TRBV6-2 and TRBV6-3, so those segments were excluded.

The cohort was made up of 500 to 850 healthy bone marrow donors. At the time of sampling, every cohort member was nominally healthy, though immune exposures that went unrecorded were likely present. The donor was CMV seronegative and was included in the group of 352 seronegative cohort members. Each donor provided a peripheral blood sample, and peripheral blood mononuclear cells were used for TCR beta sequencing. Genomic DNA was extracted from the blood cell samples with the Qiagen DNeasy Blood Extraction Kit. Receptors were amplified or captured by the immunoSEQ multiplex PCR assay. A mixture of 60 forward primers for TCR Vbeta segments and 13 reverse primers for TCR Jbeta segments was used in the multiplex PCR. The CDR3 region of rearranged TCR beta genes was amplified from genomic DNA with a multiplex PCR assay. The Illumina HiSeq System was used to sequence the amplified TCR beta libraries as 87-base-pair reads. The authors' analysis ran thus. In a later analysis, tens of millions of unique TCR beta chains were counted across the approximately 640 repertoires, and approximately 11 million of these chains were shared by at least two donors. A nearest-neighbor algorithm error-corrected the raw reads and collapsed the reads into unique sequences, merging closely related sequences to remove PCR and sequencing errors. V, D and J gene segments were assigned by aligning CDR3 sequences to IMGT reference sequences. For a sequence to be retained, at least a six-nucleotide match to both a V gene segment and a J gene segment was required. A rearrangement counted as productive if the CDR3 had no stop codons and remained in frame with V and J, and every other rearrangement counted as non-productive. Following IMGT convention, CDR3 was defined as the stretch from the second conserved V-encoded cysteine to the conserved J-encoded phenylalanine. In an earlier analysis of roughly 610 of the donors, sequences lacking an unambiguous match to a single V gene segment were excluded. An earlier analysis of about 590 of the donors classified V segments as functional when productive rearrangements were above 56.7% and as segregating when the standard deviation between donors was above 5%. A statistical classification framework was built to diagnose cytomegalovirus status from the catalog of TCR beta chain sequences. In a later analysis, V and J genes were assigned by comparing TCR nucleotide sequences against IMGT/GENE-DB human TR gene sequences. The TCRdist pipeline was used in a later analysis to assign CDR3 sequences and most-parsimonious VDJ recombination scenarios. A later analysis defined each TCR beta chain by its CDR3 amino acid sequence plus V-gene family, and excluded reads lacking a unique V-gene family. As a way to deal with suspected cross-contamination and a sequencing artifact, a later analysis dropped nearly 600 nucleotide sequences that were highly shared and had low generation probability. For each public chain, a later analysis derived a clonal expansion index from normalized ranks of inferred template counts within each repertoire. Generation probabilities in a later analysis came from a VDJ recombination model fitted to out-of-frame rearrangements, and those results were checked against IGoR. In a later analysis, hypergeometric tests were used to score TCR-TCR, TCR-HLA and TCR-CMV co-occurrence, with a repertoire-size bias correction applied to TCR pairs. False discovery rates were estimated in a later analysis by permuting HLA or CMV assignments 20 times. In a later analysis, co-occurring TCRs were grouped using DBSCAN, with TCRdist sequence similarity added in when clustering inside HLA-allele-positive subsets. Repertoires with fewer than 30,000 or more than 120,000 public chains were left out of co-occurrence clustering, as were five repertoires with anomalous nucleotide sharing. Held by TCRdb, this immuneACCESS table contains in-frame sequences only and omits some clones. Under half of the omission traces to an unresolved V gene where checked; the cause of the rest is unknown. V, J and clone size were drawn from that table, and D and trimming were deduced from the DNA. The sample table contains some 200,000 clones; only one count was recorded for over 75% of them. The top ten clones comprise roughly 0.095% of the sample.

Via the germline V gene (reference sequence), CDR1 is SEHNR and CDR2 FQNEAQ. Trimming takes 5 bases from V and 4 bases from J, and the germline ends sit 15 bases apart. The cysteine opens and the phenylalanine closes a CDR3 of 14 amino acids. The kept DNA is CDR3 alone, 42 bases in frame from the first base. A note on this clone: Its target antigen remains unknown. Per-nucleotide qualities are absent, and no much larger clonotype sits a single base away.

This sequence was found in a boy aged 2 to 9 in good health and CMV-seronegative. The sequenced material came from PBMCs. The rearrangement combines TRBV7-9 with TRBJ2-7, and TRBD1 may be the D gene, going by 6 matching bases. At the DNA level, the sequence is TGTGCCAGCAGCAATTTAGGGACATTTTACGAGCAGTACTTC. The resulting protein is CASSNLGTFYEQYF.